This entry features one TCR beta chain sequence. The data originate from a study of CD8 T cells in ankylosing spondylitis. V lost 5 bases to trimming and J lost 1 base, with 11 bases between them. The CDR3 spans 14 residues. Looked up from germline, CDR1 is SGHTA and CDR2 is FQGNSA. TCRdb called the 5' RACE reads again in MiXCR, with one record for every CDR3 protein. The table lists 150,000 or so distinct CDR3 sequences, roughly 12% of them singletons. The clonotype was recovered from a male donor with ankylosing spondylitis or in good health (not recorded which). The genes are TRBV7-2 and TRBJ2-5; D remains unclear. The sequencing input was blood, either unsorted or a sorted T cell fraction (not recorded which). The CDR3 DNA follows: TGTGCCAGCAGCCCGGACGGCCCCCAAGAGACCCAGTACTTC. Translated: CASSPDGPQETQYF.